This T cell receptor (beta chain) is drawn from a study of blood T cells in healthy people across ages. Through a sample-barcoded 5' primer and a J-beta primer mix, a second PCR was run for roughly 6 to 12 cycles. A 12-random-nucleotide template-switch adaptor tagged each cDNA molecule. One entry per CDR3 protein, called by TCRdb with MiXCR from the 5' RACE reads. Of hundreds of thousands of distinct CDR3 sequences listed, just under 25% are singletons. The CDR3 runs to 13 residues. V lost 4 bases and J 6 bases, leaving 14 bases between the germline ends. Germline CDR1 and CDR2: SGHNT and YYREEE (reference sequence). A further study also used this sample, focusing on T cells of mothers and their children. That study adds: For the second PCR, the M1S primer put in sample barcodes and 2-4 random nucleotides. Whether pairs are related or unrelated, thymic selection shapes their TCR recombination output in much the same way. The search for persistent microchimeric T cell clones detected none.

The sample taken for sequencing was blood. This sequence was found in a boy aged 5-17 years in good health. This chain joins TRBV5-4 and TRBJ2-7; D possibly corresponds to TRBD1 (6 bases). The CDR3 loop is CASSDITGSEQYF. For the CDR3, the DNA is TGTGCCAGCAGCGACATTACAGGGAGCGAGCAGTACTTC.